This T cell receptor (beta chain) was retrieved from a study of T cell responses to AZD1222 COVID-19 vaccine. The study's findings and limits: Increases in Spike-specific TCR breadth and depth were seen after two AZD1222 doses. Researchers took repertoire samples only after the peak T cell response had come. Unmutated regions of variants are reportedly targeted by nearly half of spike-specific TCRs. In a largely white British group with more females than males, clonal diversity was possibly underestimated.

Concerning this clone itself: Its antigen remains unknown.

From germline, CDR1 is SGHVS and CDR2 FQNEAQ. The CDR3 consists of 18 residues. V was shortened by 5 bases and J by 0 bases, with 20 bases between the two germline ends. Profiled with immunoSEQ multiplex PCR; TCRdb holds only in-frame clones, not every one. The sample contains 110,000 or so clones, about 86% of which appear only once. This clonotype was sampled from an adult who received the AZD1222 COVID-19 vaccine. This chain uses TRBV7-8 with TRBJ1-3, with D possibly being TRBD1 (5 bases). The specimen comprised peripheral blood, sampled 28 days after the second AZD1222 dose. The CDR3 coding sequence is TGTGCCAGCAGCCTGTTTCGGGGACGGTTACACTCTGGAAACACCATATATTTT. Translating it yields CASSLFRGRLHSGNTIYF.